The 4 T cell receptor beta chains below all came from one sample that was sequenced in a study of T cells in Graves' hyperthyroidism and ophthalmopathy (dated by TCRdb to about 2019). The library was obtained by multiplex PCR. Sequencer: Illumina HiSeq 2000. Amplification of TCR beta CDR3 regions was carried out from RNA transcripts. For the first round of RT-PCR on the TCR CDR3, the HTBI primer set was used together with the Qiagen OneStep RT-PCR kit. TCRdb itself trimmed the public reads at Q25 with fastp, ran MiXCR and retained productive beta chains. Every distinct CDR3 protein forms one entry, paired with its most common genes and DNA. This sample has around 500,000 distinct CDR3 sequences in its table, and around 13% of those were observed once. The ten largest clones add up to approximately 13% of the sample. Sample: blood. Every receptor here comes from a middle-aged woman with Graves' hyperthyroidism.

The chain combines TRBV10-2 with TRBJ1-6, with 9 positions matching TRBD1. The CDR3 spans 19 residues. CDR1 is WSHSY, CDR2 SAAADI, per germline. Germline trimming cut 6 bases from V and 5 bases from J; bases unmatched to any gene: 17. In DNA form, the CDR3 reads TGCGCCAGCAGCCCCACAGGGGGCACCCGAGGCTTGAATAATTCACCCCTCCACTTT. This encodes CASSPTGGTRGLNNSPLHF.

This clonotype occurred many times. The chain recombines TRBV12-3 or TRBV12-4 with TRBJ1-2, with D maybe TRBD1 (6 bases). The CDR3 runs 15 residues. The V gene lost 1 base and the J gene lost 7 bases, with 16 bases spanning the gap. The CDR3 reads CASSLGAGGYVGYTF. The CDR3 bases are TGTGCCAGCAGTTTAGGCGCCGGGGGCTATGTTGGCTACACCTTC.

The chain joins TRBV9 to TRBJ2-5; 8 bases are a match to TRBD2. CDR1 is SGDLS, CDR2 YYNGEE, per germline. This CDR3 contains 15 residues. Trimming at V came to 0 bases and at J to 4 bases, leaving 5 bases not matched to a gene. The CDR3 spells CASSVVPLAGETQYF. CDR3 in DNA: TGTGCCAGCAGCGTAGTCCCCCTAGCGGGAGAGACCCAGTACTTC.

The J gene is TRBJ2-2, the V gene TRBV7-9; a possible D gene is TRBD2 (6 bases). Per the germline V gene, CDR1 is SEHNR and CDR2 is FQNEAQ (reference sequence). V lost 5 bases and J 5 bases, leaving 21 bases between the germline ends. This CDR3 spans 17 amino acids. CDR3 amino acids: CASSKGRGRGITGELFF. CDR3 DNA sequence: TGTGCCAGCAGCAAAGGAAGGGGCCGGGGGATAACCGGGGAGCTGTTTTTT.